Sequencing of this TCR beta chain was carried out in a study of T cell responses to AZD1222 COVID-19 vaccine (dated by TCRdb to about 2021). Study-wide context: AZD1222 recipients with second doses at about 4 weeks or about 12 weeks were pooled, because spike-specific TCR depth and breadth did not differ between schedules. TCR sequencing covered 233 trial participants: 200 to 220 given two doses of AZD1222 and 26 given two doses of MenACWY control vaccine. Trial participants were enrolled into age subgroups of 18-55, 56-69 and 70-plus years, which contained around 150, 29 and 61 TCR-sequenced participants, respectively. Findings and caveats that apply to the study as a whole: After two AZD1222 doses, both the breadth and the depth of spike-specific TCRs were significantly higher than at day 0 and than in MenACWY recipients. Nearly half of unique spike-specific TCRs reportedly recognized epitopes outside regions mutated in the B.1.351 and B.1.1.7 variants. Conclusions about previously exposed vaccinees are limited, since just 5 to 7 AZD1222 recipients were seropositive for SARS-CoV-2 at baseline. CD4 TCRs associated with the vaccine covered the entire spike protein, and the dominant responses were in regions 160-218 and 743-854. Because no day 14 peak-response samples were available, repertoires were characterized only after the peak T cell response. In the small 56-69-year group, the increase in depth fell short of significance, most likely because of low power. Participants were mostly white British and included more females than males, and it was suggested by the authors that clonal diversity may have been underestimated.

Sample time point, as interpreted from the label and publication: baseline before first vaccination. The vaccinee samples were drawn from two UK trials, COV001 and COV002, one of which was a single-blind randomized controlled phase 2/3 trial testing AZD1222 (ChAdOx1 nCoV-19) in healthy adults. For TCRbeta chain sequencing, PBMC samples were collected from trial participants at day 0 and at day 28 after the second dose. As to this clone: Its antigen target is currently unknown. Per-base qualities were not stored, and no clone one base away is much larger.

The CDR3 regions of human TCRbeta chains were analyzed by immunosequencing. The authors' analysis ran thus. Repertoire TCRs were checked for matches against a reference library of SARS-CoV-2-specific TCRs that had been generated using the MIRA antigen-specificity platform. Breadth was defined as the fraction of unique TCRs that were SARS-CoV-2-associated, and depth was defined as the fraction of total T cells that were SARS-CoV-2-associated. Each spike-specific TCR was assigned to its reactive spike region and to a CD4 or CD8 class using the MIRA data. Log10-transformed breadth and depth values were compared by one-way ANOVA with Sidak's multiple comparisons tests. The clones in this table, taken by TCRdb from immuneACCESS, are in-frame only. Not every clone is retained; where verified, under half of the shortfall comes from an unresolved V gene, and the cause of the rest is unknown. The V and J calls and clone size were taken over from that table, and D and trimming were inferred from the DNA. The sample contains around 120,000 clones, roughly 91% of them found a single time. More than 2.5% of the sample rests with the top ten.

The germline V gene yields MGHRA for CDR1 and YSYEKL for CDR2. V and J are truncated by 0 bases and 0 bases respectively, leaving an intervening sequence of 12 bases. The CDR3 numbers 17 residues from cysteine through phenylalanine. Only the CDR3 portion is preserved as DNA: 51 bases, with reading frame beginning at the first base. Source: peripheral blood, taken on day 0 of AZD1222 vaccination. This receptor was taken from an adult in good health. Recombination linked TRBV4-1 to TRBJ1-5, with the D gene uncertain. The DNA reads as follows: TGCGCCAGCAGCCAAGAAGGGAACCAATATAGCAATCAGCCCCAGCATTTT. The translation is CASSQEGNQYSNQPQHF.